This passage covers 5 T cell receptor beta chains from one sample sequenced in a study of T cells in Graves' hyperthyroidism and ophthalmopathy. Authors of the study amplified TCR beta CDR3 regions from RNA transcripts. The HTBI set primed first-round TCR CDR3 RT-PCR. TCRdb re-derived calls from the multiplex PCR reads in MiXCR, one entry per CDR3 protein. The sample carries about 560,000 distinct CDR3 sequences, 16% recorded once. Specimen: blood. The receptor source for this set is a woman under 30 with Graves' hyperthyroidism.

This clonotype has at least ten counts. This chain connects TRBV20-1 to TRBJ1-1; 8 bases match TRBD1. Losses at the gene ends were 4 bases for V and 4 bases for J; bases not matched to a gene: 8. Germline CDR1 is DFQATT and CDR2 is SNEGSKA (reference sequence). The CDR3 consists of 14 residues. Written as DNA, the CDR3 is TGCAGTGCTATCCAGGGGGCAAGGGGCACTGAAGCTTTCTTT. Its translation: CSAIQGARGTEAFF.

This clonotype was counted a few times. CDR3 sequence (DNA): TGTGCCAGCAGCCCCCAGGATCAGCCCCAGCATTTT. Its translation: CASSPQDQPQHF. V gene TRBV7-2 combines with J gene TRBJ1-5; D ambiguous. V was clipped by 5 bases and J by 5 bases, with 7 bases between them. The CDR3 length is 12 residues. Germline CDR1 and CDR2: SGHTA and FQGNSA.

This rearrangement joins TRBV29-1 to TRBJ1-2, with D hard to call. Trimming cost V 3 bases and J 4 bases, with 6 bases left between them. The CDR3 contains 11 residues. CDR1 SQVTM and CDR2 ANQGSEA come from the germline V gene. The CDR3 DNA reads as TGCAGCGTTGAGGCGCTCTATGGCTACACCTTC. It is translated as CSVEALYGYTF.

This clonotype was detected ten times or more. This chain links TRBV12-3 or TRBV12-4 with TRBJ2-1, with D maybe TRBD1 (6 bases). This CDR3 comprises 14 residues. V lost 5 bases and J 5 bases, leaving 13 bases between the germline ends. In DNA, the CDR3 is TGTGCCAGCAGTCGCAGGACAGCTAACAATGAGCAGTTCTTC. Protein sequence: CASSRRTANNEQFF.

CDR3 nucleotide sequence: TGTGCCAGCAGCTTAGGTTCTTCTAGCAATCAGCCCCAGCATTTT. Its translation is CASSLGSSSNQPQHF. This sequence joins TRBV7-9 and TRBJ1-5; D is unresolved. CDR3 length: 15 amino acids. CDR1 is SEHNR, CDR2 FQNEAQ, per germline (reference sequence). V was trimmed by 1 base and J by 0 bases, leaving 7 bases between them.